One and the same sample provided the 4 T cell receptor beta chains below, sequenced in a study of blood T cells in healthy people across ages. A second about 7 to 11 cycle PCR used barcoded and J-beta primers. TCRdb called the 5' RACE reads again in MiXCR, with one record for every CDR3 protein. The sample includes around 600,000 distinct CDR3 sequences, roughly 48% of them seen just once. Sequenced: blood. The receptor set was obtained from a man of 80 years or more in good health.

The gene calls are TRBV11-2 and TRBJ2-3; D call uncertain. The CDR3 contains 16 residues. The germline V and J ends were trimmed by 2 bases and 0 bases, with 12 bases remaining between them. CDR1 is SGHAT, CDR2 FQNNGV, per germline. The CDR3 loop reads CASSLNGRTSTDTQYF. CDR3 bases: TGTGCCAGCAGCTTAAATGGCCGAACTAGCACAGATACGCAGTATTTT.

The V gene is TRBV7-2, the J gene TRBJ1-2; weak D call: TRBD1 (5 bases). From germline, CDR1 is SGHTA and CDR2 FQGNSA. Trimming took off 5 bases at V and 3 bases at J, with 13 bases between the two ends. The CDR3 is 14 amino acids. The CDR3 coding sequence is TGTGCCAGCAGCACTAGCCGGGGGGACTATGGCTACACCTTC. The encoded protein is CASSTSRGDYGYTF.

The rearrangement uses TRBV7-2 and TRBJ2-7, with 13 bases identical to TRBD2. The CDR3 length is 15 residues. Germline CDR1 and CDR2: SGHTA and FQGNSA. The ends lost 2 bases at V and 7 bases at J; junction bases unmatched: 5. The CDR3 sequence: CASSLWTSGGNEQYF. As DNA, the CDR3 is TGTGCCAGCAGCTTATGGACTAGCGGGGGTAATGAGCAGTACTTC.

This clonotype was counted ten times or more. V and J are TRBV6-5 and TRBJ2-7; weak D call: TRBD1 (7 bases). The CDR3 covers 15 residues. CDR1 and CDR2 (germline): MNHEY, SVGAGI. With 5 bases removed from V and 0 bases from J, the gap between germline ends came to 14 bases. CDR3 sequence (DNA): TGTGCCAGCAGTAGCAGGGGGGCCAGCTCCTACGAGCAGTACTTC. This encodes CASSSRGASSYEQYF.